The 2 T cell receptor beta chains reported below all come from one sample, sequenced in a study of identical twins. One entry per CDR3 protein results from TCRdb running MiXCR on the 5' RACE reads. The sample consists of under 900,000 distinct CDR3 sequences, about 12% of them appearing once. The same sample was also used in a study of yellow fever vaccine responses in identical twins.

Sequencing was performed on PBMCs. All receptors come from a woman aged 18 to 35 in good health.

This clonotype was seen more than once but under ten times. The V and J genes are TRBV28 and TRBJ2-2, with 7 bases matching TRBD2. CDR1 MDHEN and CDR2 SYDVKM come from the germline V gene. The CDR3 contains 16 residues. V was clipped by 2 bases and J by 4 bases; unmatched bases: 7. This CDR3 reads CASSLLSREITGELFF. In DNA, the CDR3 is TGTGCCAGCAGTTTACTGTCGCGGGAGATCACCGGGGAGCTGTTTTTT. The variable domain in full, with the rest retrieved from reference TRBV28 and TRBJ2-2, is DVKVTQSSRYLVKRTGEKVFLECVQDMDHENMFWYRQDPGLGLRLIYFSYDVKMKEKGDIPEGYSVSREKKERFSLILESASTNQTSMYLCASSLLSREITGELFFGEGSRLTVL.

This clonotype was observed a handful of times. This chain connects TRBV12-3 or TRBV12-4 to TRBJ2-5; TRBD1 might be the D (5 bases). The ends were cut back, 0 bases at V and 5 bases at J, with 10 bases in the middle. The length of the CDR3 is 14 residues. The CDR3: CASSLAAGRETQYF. The CDR3 nucleotides are TGTGCCAGCAGTTTAGCGGCAGGGCGGGAGACCCAGTACTTC.